These 26 T cell receptor beta chains were all obtained from the same sample, sequenced in a study of cytomegalovirus exposure and HLA in healthy donors. The repertoire was sequenced with immunoSEQ multiplex PCR; TCRdb's copy has only in-frame clones and lacks some. The table includes about 160,000 clones, 84% detected once. Sequencing was done on a sample of PBMCs. All receptors derive from a man aged 25-45 years in good health and CMV-seropositive.

The table lists this clone with a count of one. This chain links TRBV5-4 with TRBJ1-2; D is possibly TRBD1 (5 bases). CDR3 length: 14 residues. Trimming pared 1 base from V and 4 bases from J, leaving 11 bases between. CDR1 is SGHNT, CDR2 YYREEE, per germline (reference sequence). CDR3 nucleotides: TGTGCCAGCAGCTTGAAAGGGGTTTTCTATGGCTACACCTTC. As protein: CASSLKGVFYGYTF.

This clone showed up just once. For the CDR3, the DNA is TGTGCCAGCAGTCCTCGGACAGGGATGAACACTGAAGCTTTCTTT. Its translation is CASSPRTGMNTEAFF. This chain connects TRBV2 to TRBJ1-1; TRBD1 agrees at 8 bases. Looked up from germline, CDR1 is SNHLY and CDR2 is FYNNEI. CDR3 size: 15 residues. V was pared by 5 bases and J by 0 bases, with 5 bases of the junction left unmatched.

The chain combines TRBV5-8 with TRBJ2-3; TRBD2 matches at 7 bases. V lost 3 bases and J lost 3; bases outside the gene matches: 7. The CDR3 extends over 15 amino acids. The germline V gene encodes CDR1 SGHTS and CDR2 YDEGEE. CDR3 nucleotides: TGTGCCAGCAGCTGGGGCGGGGGACCGACAGATACGCAGTATTTT. This sequence encodes CASSWGGGPTDTQYF. Filled out from reference TRBV5-8 and TRBJ2-3, the complete variable domain reads EAGVTQSPTHLIKTRGQQATLRCSPISGHTSVYWYQQALGLGLQFLLWYDEGEERNRGNFPPRFSGRQFPNYSSELNVNALELEDSALYLCASSWGGGPTDTQYFGPGTRLTVL.

The rearrangement joins TRBV9 to TRBJ2-5; D not resolved. The germline CDR1 and CDR2 sequences are SGDLS and YYNGEE. V was pared by 0 bases and J by 5 bases, with 14 bases between. The CDR3 extends over 15 amino acids. DNA for the CDR3: TGTGCCAGCAGCGTAGAGCCGAACAGCTTTGAGACCCAGTACTTC. It encodes CASSVEPNSFETQYF.

This sequence joins TRBV6-4 and TRBJ2-6, with D possibly matching TRBD1 (6 bases). In germline, CDR1 is MRHNA, CDR2 SNTAGT. CDR3 length equals 16 residues. Deletions cut 4 bases from V and 4 bases from J, with 14 bases between. CDR3 region: CASSVSGVDGANVLTF. The CDR3 bases are TGTGCCAGCAGTGTATCAGGGGTAGACGGGGCCAACGTCCTGACTTTC.

The V call is TRBV29-1, the J call TRBJ2-5; 8 positions match TRBD1. V lost 6 bases, J lost 4 bases, and 1 base stayed unmatched. The CDR3 length is 11 residues. Germline CDR1 is SQVTM and CDR2 is ANQGSEA. Written as DNA, the CDR3 is TGCAGCGTGGGGACAGGAGAGACCCAGTACTTC. Residues: CSVGTGETQYF.

V is TRBV4-1 and J is TRBJ1-2; maybe TRBD1 (6 bases). Germline CDR1 MGHRA, CDR2 YSYEKL. This CDR3 is 14 amino acids long. The germline V and J ends were trimmed by 4 bases and 6 bases, with 15 bases remaining between them. DNA of the CDR3: TGCGCCAGCAGCCCACAGGGCCCTAGGGATGGCTACACCTTC. This codes for CASSPQGPRDGYTF.

V gene TRBV5-1 combines with J gene TRBJ2-3; tentatively, D is TRBD2 (5 bases). The CDR3 has 14 residues. In germline, CDR1 is SGHRS, CDR2 YFSETQ. The V end lost 5 bases, the J end lost 1 base, and 11 bases lay between the germline ends. The CDR3 reads CASRPEEGTDTQYF. CDR3 DNA: TGCGCCAGCAGACCGGAGGAGGGCACAGATACGCAGTATTTT.

This clone has a single count. The chain carries TRBV9 and TRBJ2-3; 8 bases are shared with TRBD1. The CDR3 contains 15 residues. Germline V gives CDR1 SGDLS, CDR2 YYNGEE. V gave up 0 bases and J gave up 1 base; unmatched junction bases: 1. The CDR3 sequence is CASSVGQGRTDTQYF. The CDR3, as DNA: TGTGCCAGCAGCGTAGGACAGGGGCGCACAGATACGCAGTATTTT.

This chain links TRBV29-1 with TRBJ2-2, with 10 bases aligning to TRBD1. CDR3 length: 14 amino acids. Trimming took 5 bases from V and 8 from J; bases not matched to a gene: 8. Germline CDR1 SQVTM, CDR2 ANQGSEA. The CDR3 sequence: CSVSRDRGAGELFF. CDR3 in DNA: TGCAGCGTTAGCCGGGACAGGGGCGCAGGGGAGCTGTTTTTT.

The chain uses TRBV9 and TRBJ1-6, with 7 positions matching TRBD1. V was pared by 3 bases and J by 9 bases, with 6 bases of the junction left unmatched. The germline gives CDR1 SGDLS, CDR2 YYNGEE. The CDR3 totals 14 residues. The chain's CDR3 is CASSAVGGGSPLHF. CDR3 sequence (DNA): TGTGCCAGCAGCGCCGTAGGGGGCGGTTCACCCCTCCACTTT.

This rearrangement joins TRBV10-3 to TRBJ2-3; D is perhaps TRBD1 (6 bases). CDR3 length: 14 amino acids. Per the germline V gene, CDR1 is ENHRY and CDR2 is SYGVKD. The germline V and J ends were trimmed by 4 bases and 0 bases, with 8 bases remaining between them. The CDR3 coding sequence is TGTGCCATCAGTGTAGGGGGTAGCACAGATACGCAGTATTTT. Translation gives CAISVGGSTDTQYF.

The V gene is TRBV6-6, the J gene TRBJ2-7, with 7 positions matching TRBD1. This CDR3 is 16 amino acids long. The trim removed 4 bases at V and 0 bases at J, leaving 9 bases unmatched. Looked up from germline, CDR1 is MNHNY and CDR2 is SVGAGI (reference sequence). CDR3 protein: CASSSTGTESSYEQYF. The CDR3 DNA reads as TGTGCCAGCAGTTCCACCGGGACAGAGAGCTCCTACGAGCAGTACTTC.

CDR3 amino acids: CACRGRGQPQHF. The CDR3 DNA follows: TGTGCCTGCAGGGGGCGCGGTCAGCCCCAGCATTTT. V is TRBV30 and J is TRBJ1-5; 8 bases line up with TRBD1. This CDR3 has 12 residues. V shed 6 bases and J 6 bases; nucleotides not matched to a gene: 4. The V gene's germline CDR1 is GTSNPN and CDR2 SVGIG (reference sequence).

V is TRBV19 and J is TRBJ1-1; 8 bases map to TRBD1. The germline V gene encodes CDR1 LNHDA and CDR2 SQIVND (reference sequence). This CDR3 is built from 15 residues. The ends lost 4 bases at V and 10 bases at J; junction bases unmatched: 14. The CDR3 spells CASSRRSQGAGRAFF. The CDR3 DNA reads TGTGCCAGTAGTAGGAGGAGTCAGGGGGCAGGCAGAGCTTTCTTT.

The sample holds one count of this clone. This chain uses TRBV7-8 with TRBJ2-1, with D perhaps matching TRBD1 (5 bases). The CDR3 extends over 11 amino acids. The germline CDR1 and CDR2 sequences are SGHVS and FQNEAQ. V shed 3 bases and J shed 11 bases, with 8 bases lying between them. CDR3 amino acids: CASSFQGKQFF. CDR3 DNA sequence: TGTGCCAGCAGCTTCCAGGGTAAGCAGTTCTTC.

This chain links TRBV7-6 with TRBJ2-2, with 7 bases lining up with TRBD1. Trimming cost V 1 base and J 1 base; bases outside gene matches: 9. CDR3 length: 18 amino acids. Germline CDR1 and CDR2: SGHVS and FNYEAQ. The CDR3 is CASSLDRQGLLNTGELFF. The CDR3, as DNA: TGTGCCAGCAGCTTAGACCGACAGGGCTTACTGAACACCGGGGAGCTGTTTTTT.

This clone was recorded once. This chain connects TRBV7-3 to TRBJ1-6; 7 bases map to TRBD1. After removal of 4 bases from V and 7 bases from J, the junction contained 7 bases not matched to a gene. This CDR3 has 15 amino acids. CDR1 is SGHTA, CDR2 FQGTGA, per germline. The CDR3 DNA follows: TGTGCCAGCAGCTCCAGCCCGGGACAGAATTCACCCCTCCACTTT. Translated: CASSSSPGQNSPLHF.

V usage is TRBV28 and J usage is TRBJ2-7; tentatively, D is TRBD2 (5 bases). The CDR3 contains 15 residues. Trimming shortened V by 11 bases and J by 5 bases, and 25 bases separated the two germline ends. Germline values: CDR1 MDHEN, CDR2 SYDVKM. The CDR3 DNA sequence: TGTGCCCTCTCCGCGGGCCAGCTGAAGAGGAACGAGCAGTACTTC. Translating it yields CALSAGQLKRNEQYF.

The CDR3 spells CASSLSWSSYEQYF. Here the CDR3 DNA reads TGTGCCAGCAGCCTATCTTGGAGCTCCTACGAGCAGTACTTC. The rearrangement joins TRBV11-2 to TRBJ2-7, with unresolved D. Germline lookup yields CDR1 SGHAT and CDR2 FQNNGV. The CDR3 is 14 residues long. V was trimmed by 5 bases and J by 0 bases, leaving 11 bases between them. The whole variable domain, remainder taken from reference TRBV11-2 and TRBJ2-7, is EAGVAQSPRYKIIEKRQSVAFWCNPISGHATLYWYQQILGQGPKLLIQFQNNGVVDDSQLPKDRFSAERLKGVDSTLKIQPAKLEDSAVYLCASSLSWSSYEQYFGPGTRLTVT.

The genes are TRBV25-1 and TRBJ1-4; D is possibly TRBD1 (5 bases). The germline V gene has CDR1 MGHDK and CDR2 SYGVNS. The V end was cut by 5 bases, the J end by 8 bases, with 9 bases between. This CDR3 comprises 12 residues. DNA of the CDR3: TGTGCCAGCAGTCCAGGGTCGGAAAAACTGTTTTTT. Translated, it gives CASSPGSEKLFF. Full variable domain (missing parts from reference TRBV25-1 and TRBJ1-4): EADIYQTPRYLVIGTGKKITLECSQTMGHDKMYWYQQDPGMELHLIHYSYGVNSTEKGDLSSESTVSRIRTEHFPLTLESARPSHTSQYLCASSPGSEKLFFGSGTQLSVL.

V and J are TRBV18 and TRBJ1-2, with D hard to call. The germline gives CDR1 KGHSH, CDR2 LQKENI. This CDR3 has 14 residues. The V end lost 2 bases, the J end lost 10 bases, and 17 bases lay between the germline ends. CDR3 bases: TGTGCCAGCTCACCAGACTCGTCTTCGAGCATCTACACCTTC. It codes for CASSPDSSSSIYTF.

This rearrangement joins TRBV7-2 to TRBJ1-2; 7 positions agree with TRBD1. The CDR3 consists of 14 residues. CDR1 is SGHTA, CDR2 FQGNSA, per germline. The V segment lost 5 bases and the J segment 4 bases; nucleotides outside the gene matches: 7. The CDR3 DNA is TGTGCCAGCAGCCTTACAGGGGAATTCTATGGCTACACCTTC. This translates into CASSLTGEFYGYTF.

The genes are TRBV18 and TRBJ2-7, with D possibly matching TRBD2 (5 bases). Germline CDR1 KGHSH, CDR2 LQKENI. Trimming cost V 3 bases and J 4 bases, with 16 bases left between them. CDR3 length: 15 amino acids. CDR3 nucleotides: TGTGCCAGCTCACCCCTCGATAGCGATGGTTACGAGCAGTACTTC. Protein: CASSPLDSDGYEQYF.

The chain links TRBV9 to TRBJ2-7, with 7 bases that match TRBD2. CDR1 and CDR2 from the germline V gene are SGDLS and YYNGEE. Germline trimming cut 4 bases from V and 3 bases from J; bases unmatched to any gene: 10. The CDR3 extends over 15 amino acids. In nucleotides, the CDR3 is TGTGCCAGCAGCCTTACTAGCGCCCCTGACTACGAGCAGTACTTC. Its translation: CASSLTSAPDYEQYF.

J is TRBJ2-2 and V is TRBV5-4; 7 bases agree with TRBD1. Germline V CDR1 and CDR2: SGHNT, YYREEE (reference sequence). Unmatched junction bases numbered 7, after V lost 2 bases and J lost 0 bases. The CDR3 loop spans 17 amino acids. DNA for the CDR3: TGTGCCAGCAGCTTCGCGGCCGGGACAGCGAACACCGGGGAGCTGTTTTTT. Amino acids: CASSFAAGTANTGELFF.